This T cell receptor beta chain comes out of a study of TIL therapy for anti-PD-1-resistant metastatic lung cancer. Study background: Tumor harvest preceded PD-1/PD-L1 blockade, followed by nivolumab treatment. Tumors carried a median 1.5 non-synonymous mutations per megabase. Study findings and constraints: Patients were highly selected, enriched for treatment-naive, never-smoker and oncogene-addicted cases.

The germline V and J ends were trimmed by 4 bases and 7 bases, with 14 bases remaining between them. This CDR3 has 14 residues. Germline CDR1 reads SGHKS; CDR2 reads YYEKEE (reference sequence). Sequencing used immunoSEQ v3. Each library reached about 2 million read pairs, or roughly 4.5-6.5 million at deep level. The data were produced by immunoSEQ multiplex PCR, yet TCRdb's version contains in-frame clones alone and is incomplete. The data show some 57,000 clones, with more than 75% seen just once and 2.5% to 3% held by the top ten. Time point indicated: pre-treatment sample, taken before nivolumab and TIL therapy. In the case of this clone: Its antigen is not identified.

The receptor's source is a person aged 25 to 80 with non-small cell lung cancer. This specimen consisted of blood, obtained at baseline. This sequence joins TRBV5-5 and TRBJ1-4, with D possibly matching TRBD1 (5 bases). CDR3 in DNA: TGTGCCAGCAGCGCCGGGGGATGGGGTGAAAAACTGTTTTTT. This codes for CASSAGGWGEKLFF.